These 21 T cell receptor beta chains share one sample of origin, sequenced in a study of monozygotic twins with inflammatory bowel disease. From the 5' RACE reads, TCRdb lists one entry per CDR3 protein and no DNA. Its table lists some 300,000 distinct CDR3 sequences. Sequencing was performed on blood. The source is a human donor with ulcerative colitis or Crohn's disease, or a healthy co-twin of an affected twin (not recorded which).

This sequence joins TRBV7-2 and TRBJ2-1; TCRdb selects TRBD2, and the lack of DNA leaves this call unchecked. Germline V gives CDR1 SGHTA, CDR2 FQGNSA. The CDR3 totals 14 residues. The CDR3 sequence is CASSLAVGRNEQFF. The full variable domain, its missing parts supplied by reference TRBV7-2 and TRBJ2-1, is GAGVSQSPSNKVTEKGKDVELRCDPISGHTALYWYRQSLGQGLEFLIYFQGNSAPDKSGLPSDRFSAERTGGSVSTLTIQRTQQEDSAVYLCASSLAVGRNEQFFGPGTRLTVL.

The V call is TRBV29-1, the J call TRBJ1-5; no DNA is available, so the TRBD1 call from TCRdb remains unchecked. Germline loops: CDR1 SQVTM, CDR2 ANQGSEA. The CDR3 length is 13 residues. The CDR3 here is CSGGENSNQPQHF.

The chain couples TRBV15 to TRBJ1-5; absent DNA, TCRdb's TRBD1 call cannot be checked. Germline assignment: CDR1 LNHNV and CDR2 YYDKDF (reference sequence). This CDR3 is 17 amino acids long. The CDR3 sequence is CATSREPGWYSNQPQHF.

The chain carries TRBV5-6 and TRBJ2-2; the TCRdb call, TRBD2, lacks DNA for checking. CDR1 is SGHDT and CDR2 is YYEEEE in the germline V gene. The CDR3 spans 12 residues. The CDR3 region is CASSFGGSELFF.

This chain joins TRBV7-2 and TRBJ2-3; with no DNA, the TCRdb D assignment of TRBD2 cannot be verified. The CDR3 has 15 residues. The germline CDR1 and CDR2 sequences are SGHTA and FQGNSA. CDR3 residues: CASSLVGGKSDTQYF.

J is TRBJ1-2 and V is TRBV18. This CDR3 is built from 15 residues. Germline-derived CDR1 and CDR2 are KGHSH and LQKENI. The CDR3: CASSPLAGLNYGYTF.

This sequence joins TRBV12-3 or TRBV12-4 and TRBJ2-4; TCRdb proposes TRBD1, but this gene call is untestable without DNA. This CDR3 comprises 15 residues. CDR3 region: CASSLYGTGQNIQYF.

The chain has TRBV7-2 and TRBJ1-4; with no DNA, the TCRdb D assignment of TRBD1 cannot be verified. Germline V lookup: CDR1 SGHTA, CDR2 FQGNSA. The CDR3 spans 16 residues. The CDR3 region is CASSLNSDRVNEKLFF.

The V gene is TRBV2, the J gene TRBJ1-5. This CDR3 spans 14 amino acids. Per the germline V gene, CDR1 is SNHLY and CDR2 is FYNNEI. The CDR3 here is CASTFRADNQPQHF.

The chain couples TRBV5-6 to TRBJ1-2. Germline-derived CDR1 and CDR2 are SGHDT and YYEEEE. The CDR3 spans 15 residues. The CDR3 loop is CASSPWPSQYYGYTF.

The chain has TRBV20-1 and TRBJ2-7; the TCRdb call, TRBD2, lacks DNA for checking. The CDR3 sequence is 13 residues long. CDR1 is DFQATT and CDR2 is SNEGSKA in the germline V gene (reference sequence). This CDR3 is CSARLAGVGEQYF.

The V gene is TRBV5-5, the J gene TRBJ2-5; the TCRdb call, TRBD2, lacks DNA for checking. This CDR3 contains 15 residues. The germline V gene has CDR1 SGHKS and CDR2 YYEKEE (reference sequence). The CDR3 reads CASSLASGSWETQYF. Looking up the rest from reference TRBV5-5 and TRBJ2-5 gives the full variable domain: DAGVTQSPTHLIKTRGQQVTLRCSPISGHKSVSWYQQVLGQGPQFIFQYYEKEERGRGNFPDRFSARQFPNYSSELNVNALLLGDSALYLCASSLASGSWETQYFGPGTRLLVL.

V is TRBV11-3 and J is TRBJ2-1; TCRdb's assignment of TRBD2 cannot be checked, as there is no DNA. The length of the CDR3 is 17 residues. In germline, CDR1 is SGHNT, CDR2 YENEEA. The CDR3 region is CASSSGGSGHSYNEQFF.

This chain joins TRBV19 and TRBJ2-7; with no DNA, the TCRdb D assignment of TRBD1 cannot be verified. CDR1 LNHDA and CDR2 SQIVND come from the germline V gene (reference sequence). The CDR3 loop spans 14 amino acids. The CDR3 is CASSIGDGTYEQYF.

The chain couples TRBV5-5 to TRBJ1-3; TCRdb selects TRBD1, and the lack of DNA leaves this call unchecked. The CDR3 runs to 14 residues. Germline V gives CDR1 SGHKS, CDR2 YYEKEE (reference sequence). CDR3 protein: CASSFDGGGNTIYF.

This chain joins TRBV5-1 and TRBJ2-7. Germline V gives CDR1 SGHRS, CDR2 YFSETQ. This CDR3 has 11 amino acids. The CDR3 loop reads CASSLQREQYF. Full variable domain (remainder filled in from reference TRBV5-1 and TRBJ2-7): KAGVTQTPRYLIKTRGQQVTLSCSPISGHRSVSWYQQTPGQGLQFLFEYFSETQRNKGNFPGRFSGRQFSNSRSEMNVSTLELGDSALYLCASSLQREQYFGPGTRLTVT.

V gene TRBV27 combines with J gene TRBJ2-7; the TCRdb D gene call, TRBD1, has no DNA to confirm it. The germline V gene has CDR1 MNHEY and CDR2 SMNVEV (reference sequence). This CDR3 has 14 residues. CDR3 protein: CATRGGPNSYEQYF.

This rearrangement joins TRBV10-3 to TRBJ2-7; TCRdb outputs TRBD2, but without DNA this stays unchecked. Germline V lookup: CDR1 ENHRY, CDR2 SYGVKD. CDR3 length equals 13 residues. This chain's CDR3 is CAISPGTSGGHRF.

The CDR3 sequence: CASSLTRGGSGANVLTF. This chain connects TRBV7-3 to TRBJ2-6; TCRdb designates TRBD1, a call that cannot be tested without DNA. Germline V gives CDR1 SGHTA, CDR2 FQGTGA. The CDR3 has 17 residues.

The chain carries TRBV11-2 and TRBJ2-1; TCRdb picks TRBD1, but there is no DNA to check that call. This CDR3 comprises 14 residues. Germline CDR1 and CDR2: SGHAT and FQNNGV. The CDR3 loop reads CASSSGTGGYEQFF. The whole variable domain, filled in from reference TRBV11-2 and TRBJ2-1, reads EAGVAQSPRYKIIEKRQSVAFWCNPISGHATLYWYQQILGQGPKLLIQFQNNGVVDDSQLPKDRFSAERLKGVDSTLKIQPAKLEDSAVYLCASSSGTGGYEQFFGPGTRLTVL.

V and J are TRBV9 and TRBJ2-2; with no DNA, the TCRdb D assignment of TRBD1 cannot be verified. The germline CDR1 and CDR2 sequences are SGDLS and YYNGEE. The CDR3 spans 13 residues. Here the CDR3 reads CASSARLGGELFF.